The sequence of this T cell receptor (beta chain) was determined in a study of blood T cell repertoires in COVID-19. For the study at large: The United States, Italy and Spain supplied acute and convalescent COVID-19 samples. Sources were T cells, B-cell-depleted T cells, or PBMCs; the material itself was cDNA or gDNA.

Germline assignment: CDR1 SGHRS and CDR2 YFSETQ. V gave up 3 bases and J gave up 5 bases; unmatched junction bases: 11. The CDR3 extends over 16 amino acids. Per the authors' pipeline: Estimation of nucleated cell counts relied on the amplification of reference gene primers. Produced via immunoSEQ multiplex PCR; TCRdb's table is partial and in-frame only. V, J and clone size reflect that table, while D and trimming were determined from the DNA. This table has approximately 190,000 clones, roughly 87% appearing once. The rearrangement joins TRBV5-1 to TRBJ1-1; 9 bases agree with TRBD1. The sequence was collected from a man aged 55 to 69 with active or convalescent COVID-19. The specimen was peripheral blood. This chain's CDR3 is CASSWGDREVSTEAFF. Written as DNA, the CDR3 is TGCGCCAGCAGCTGGGGGGACAGGGAGGTTAGTACTGAAGCTTTCTTT.